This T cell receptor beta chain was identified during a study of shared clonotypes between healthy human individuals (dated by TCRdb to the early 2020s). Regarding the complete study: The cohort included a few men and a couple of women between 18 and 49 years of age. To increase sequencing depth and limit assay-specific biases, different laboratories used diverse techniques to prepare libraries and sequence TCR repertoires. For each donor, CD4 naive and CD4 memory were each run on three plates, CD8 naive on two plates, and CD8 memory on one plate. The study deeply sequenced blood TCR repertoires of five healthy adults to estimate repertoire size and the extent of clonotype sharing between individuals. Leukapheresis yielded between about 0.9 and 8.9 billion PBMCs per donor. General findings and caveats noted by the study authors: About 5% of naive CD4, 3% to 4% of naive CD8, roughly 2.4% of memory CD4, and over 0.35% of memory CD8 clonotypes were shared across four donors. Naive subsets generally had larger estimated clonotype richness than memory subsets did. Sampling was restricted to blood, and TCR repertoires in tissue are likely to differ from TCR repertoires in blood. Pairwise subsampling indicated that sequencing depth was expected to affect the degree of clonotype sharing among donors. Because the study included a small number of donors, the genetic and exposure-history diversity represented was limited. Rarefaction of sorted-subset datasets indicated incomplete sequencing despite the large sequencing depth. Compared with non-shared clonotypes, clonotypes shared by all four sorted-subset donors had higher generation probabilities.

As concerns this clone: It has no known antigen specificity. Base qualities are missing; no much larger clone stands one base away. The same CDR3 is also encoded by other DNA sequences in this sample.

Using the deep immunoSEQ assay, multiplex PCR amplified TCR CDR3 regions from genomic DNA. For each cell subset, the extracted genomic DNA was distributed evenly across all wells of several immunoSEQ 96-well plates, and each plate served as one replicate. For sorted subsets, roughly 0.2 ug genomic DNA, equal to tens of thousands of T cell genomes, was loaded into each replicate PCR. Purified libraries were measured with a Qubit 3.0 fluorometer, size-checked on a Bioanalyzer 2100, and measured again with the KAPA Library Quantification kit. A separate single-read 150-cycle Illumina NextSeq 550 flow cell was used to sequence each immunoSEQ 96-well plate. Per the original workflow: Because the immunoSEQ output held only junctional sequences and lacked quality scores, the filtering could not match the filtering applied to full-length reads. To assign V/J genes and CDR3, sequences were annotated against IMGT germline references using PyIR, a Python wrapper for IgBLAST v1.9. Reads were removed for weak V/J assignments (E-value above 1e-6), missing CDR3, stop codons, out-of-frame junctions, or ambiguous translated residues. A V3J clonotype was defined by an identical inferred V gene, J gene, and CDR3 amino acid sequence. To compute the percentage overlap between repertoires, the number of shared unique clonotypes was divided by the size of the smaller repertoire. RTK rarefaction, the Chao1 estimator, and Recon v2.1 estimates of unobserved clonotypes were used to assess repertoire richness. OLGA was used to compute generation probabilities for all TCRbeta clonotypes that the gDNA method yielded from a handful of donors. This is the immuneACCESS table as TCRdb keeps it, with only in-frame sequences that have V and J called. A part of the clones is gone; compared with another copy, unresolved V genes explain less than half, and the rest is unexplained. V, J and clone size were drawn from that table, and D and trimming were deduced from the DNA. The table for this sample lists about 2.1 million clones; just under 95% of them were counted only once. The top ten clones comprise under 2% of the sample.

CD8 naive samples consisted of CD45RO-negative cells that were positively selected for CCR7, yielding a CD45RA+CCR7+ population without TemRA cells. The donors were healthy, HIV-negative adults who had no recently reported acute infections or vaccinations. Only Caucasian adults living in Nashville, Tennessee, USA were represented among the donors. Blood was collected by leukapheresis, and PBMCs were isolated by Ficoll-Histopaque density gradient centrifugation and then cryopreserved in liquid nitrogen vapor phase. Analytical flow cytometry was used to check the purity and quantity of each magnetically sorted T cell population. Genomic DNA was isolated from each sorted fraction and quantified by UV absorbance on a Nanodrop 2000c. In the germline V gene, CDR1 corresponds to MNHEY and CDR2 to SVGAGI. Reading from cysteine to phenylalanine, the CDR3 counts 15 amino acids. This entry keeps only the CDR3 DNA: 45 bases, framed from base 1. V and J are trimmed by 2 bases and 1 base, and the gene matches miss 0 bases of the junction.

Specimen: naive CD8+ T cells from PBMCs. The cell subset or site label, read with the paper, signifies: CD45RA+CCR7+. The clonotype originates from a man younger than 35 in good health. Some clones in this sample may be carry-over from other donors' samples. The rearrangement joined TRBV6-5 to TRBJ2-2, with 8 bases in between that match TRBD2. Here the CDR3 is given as CASSYGTRNTGELFF. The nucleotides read TGTGCCAGCAGTTACGGGACTAGGAACACCGGGGAGCTGTTTTTT.